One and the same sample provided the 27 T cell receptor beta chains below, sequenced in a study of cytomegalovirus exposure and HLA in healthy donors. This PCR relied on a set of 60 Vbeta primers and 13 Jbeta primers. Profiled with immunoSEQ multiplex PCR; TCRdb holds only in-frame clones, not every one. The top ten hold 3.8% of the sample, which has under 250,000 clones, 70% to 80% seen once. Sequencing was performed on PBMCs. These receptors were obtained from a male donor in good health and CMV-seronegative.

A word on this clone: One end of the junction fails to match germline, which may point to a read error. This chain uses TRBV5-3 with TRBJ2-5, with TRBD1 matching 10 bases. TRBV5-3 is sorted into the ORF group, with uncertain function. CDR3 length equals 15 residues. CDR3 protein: CARSHRDRGQEAQYF. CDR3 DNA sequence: TGTGCCAGAAGCCATCGGGACAGGGGCCAAGAGGCCCAGTACTTC.

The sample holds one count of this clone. CDR3 sequence reads: CASSIDSGRNEQFF. CDR3 coding DNA: TGTGCCAGTAGTATAGATAGCGGGAGGAATGAGCAGTTCTTC. The chain joins TRBV19 to TRBJ2-1, with 10 nucleotides matching TRBD2. Germline lookup yields CDR1 LNHDA and CDR2 SQIVND (reference sequence). The CDR3 totals 14 residues. Trimming cost V 0 bases and J 7 bases; bases outside gene matches: 0.

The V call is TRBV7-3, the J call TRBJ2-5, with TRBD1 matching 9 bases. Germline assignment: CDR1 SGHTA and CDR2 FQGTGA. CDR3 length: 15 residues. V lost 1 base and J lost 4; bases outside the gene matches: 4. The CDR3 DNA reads TGTGCCAGCAGCTTAAGTAGGACAGGGGCAGAGACCCAGTACTTC. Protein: CASSLSRTGAETQYF. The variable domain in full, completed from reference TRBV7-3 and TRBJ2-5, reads GAGVSQTPSNKVTEKGKYVELRCDPISGHTALYWYRQSLGQGPEFLIYFQGTGAADDSGLPNDRFFAVRPEGSVSTLKIQRTERGDSAVYLCASSLSRTGAETQYFGPGTRLLVL.

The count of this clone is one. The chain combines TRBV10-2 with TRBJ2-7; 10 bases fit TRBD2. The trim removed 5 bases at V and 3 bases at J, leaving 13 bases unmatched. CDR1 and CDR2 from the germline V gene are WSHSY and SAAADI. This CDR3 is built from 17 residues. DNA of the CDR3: TGCGCCAGCAGTTTTTGGCTAGCGGGGGCCGAGGGCTACGAGCAGTACTTC. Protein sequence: CASSFWLAGAEGYEQYF.

The CDR3 nucleotides read TGTGCCAGCAGTGGACAGGGGAACTATGGCTACACCTTC. Amino acids: CASSGQGNYGYTF. The chain is built from TRBV9 and TRBJ1-2; TRBD1 aligns across 9 bases. This CDR3 region has 13 residues. Trimming at V came to 5 bases and at J to 2 bases, leaving 1 base not matched to a gene. Germline V gives CDR1 SGDLS, CDR2 YYNGEE.

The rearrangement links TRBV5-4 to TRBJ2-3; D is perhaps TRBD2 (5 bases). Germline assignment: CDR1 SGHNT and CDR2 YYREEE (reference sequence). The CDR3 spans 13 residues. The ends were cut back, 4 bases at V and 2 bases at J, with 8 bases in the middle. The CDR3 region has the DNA TGTGCCAGCAGCAGCGGAAACACAGATACGCAGTATTTT. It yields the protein CASSSGNTDTQYF. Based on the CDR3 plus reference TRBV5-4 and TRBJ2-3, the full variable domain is ETGVTQSPTHLIKTRGQQVTLRCSSQSGHNTVSWYQQALGQGPQFIFQYYREEENGRGNFPPRFSGLQFPNYSSELNVNALELDDSALYLCASSSGNTDTQYFGPGTRLTVL.

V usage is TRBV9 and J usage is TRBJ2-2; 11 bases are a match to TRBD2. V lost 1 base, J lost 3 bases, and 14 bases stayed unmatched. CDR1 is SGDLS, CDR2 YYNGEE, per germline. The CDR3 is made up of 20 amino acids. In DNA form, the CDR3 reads TGTGCCAGCAGCGTAAGGCAAGGACTAGCGGGTCTTTCGGACACCGGGGAGCTGTTTTTT. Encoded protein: CASSVRQGLAGLSDTGELFF.

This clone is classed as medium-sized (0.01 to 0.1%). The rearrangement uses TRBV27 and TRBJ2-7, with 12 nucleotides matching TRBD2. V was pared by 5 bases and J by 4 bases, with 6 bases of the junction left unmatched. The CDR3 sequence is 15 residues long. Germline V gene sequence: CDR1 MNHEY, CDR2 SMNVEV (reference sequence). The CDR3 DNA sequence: TGTGCCAGCAGTGTCGGGACTAGCGGGCTGTACGAGCAGTACTTC. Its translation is CASSVGTSGLYEQYF.

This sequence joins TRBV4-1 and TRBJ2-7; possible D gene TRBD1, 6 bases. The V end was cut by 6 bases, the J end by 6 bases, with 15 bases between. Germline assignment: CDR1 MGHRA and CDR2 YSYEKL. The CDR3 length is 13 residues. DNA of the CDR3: TGCGCCAGCAGGCAGGGGCTGGGTGGCGAGCAGTACTTC. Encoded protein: CASRQGLGGEQYF.

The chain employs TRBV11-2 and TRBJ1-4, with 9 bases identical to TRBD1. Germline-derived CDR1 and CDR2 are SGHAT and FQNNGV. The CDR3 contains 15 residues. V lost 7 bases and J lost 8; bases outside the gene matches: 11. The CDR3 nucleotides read TGTGCCAGCACCCTGGACAGGGGACGGAGAGAAAAACTGTTTTTT. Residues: CASTLDRGRREKLFF.

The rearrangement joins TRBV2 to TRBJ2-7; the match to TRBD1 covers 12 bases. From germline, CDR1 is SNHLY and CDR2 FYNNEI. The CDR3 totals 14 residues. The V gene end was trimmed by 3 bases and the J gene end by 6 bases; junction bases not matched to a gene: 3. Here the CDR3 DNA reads TGTGCCAGCAGTGATGGGACAGGGGGCTCCGAGCAGTACTTC. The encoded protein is CASSDGTGGSEQYF. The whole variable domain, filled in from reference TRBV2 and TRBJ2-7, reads EPEVTQTPSHQVTQMGQEVILRCVPISNHLYFYWYRQILGQKVEFLVSFYNNEISEKSEIFDDQFSVERPDGSNFTLKIRSTKLEDSAMYFCASSDGTGGSEQYFGPGTRLTVT.

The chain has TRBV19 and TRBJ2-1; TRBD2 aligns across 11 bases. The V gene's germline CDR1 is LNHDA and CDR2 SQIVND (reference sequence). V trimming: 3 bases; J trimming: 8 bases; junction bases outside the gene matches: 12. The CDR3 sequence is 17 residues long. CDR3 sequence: CASSIPRGLAGGDEQFF. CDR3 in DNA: TGTGCCAGTAGTATCCCTAGAGGCCTAGCGGGAGGCGATGAGCAGTTCTTC.

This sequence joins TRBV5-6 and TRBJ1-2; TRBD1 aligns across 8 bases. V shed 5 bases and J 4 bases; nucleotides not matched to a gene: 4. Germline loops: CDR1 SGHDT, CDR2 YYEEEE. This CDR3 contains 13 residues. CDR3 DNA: TGTGCCAGCAGTATAGGACAGGGCTATGGCTACACCTTC. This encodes CASSIGQGYGYTF. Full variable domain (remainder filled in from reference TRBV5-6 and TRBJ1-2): DAGVTQSPTHLIKTRGQQVTLRCSPKSGHDTVSWYQQALGQGPQFIFQYYEEEERQRGNFPDRFSGHQFPNYSSELNVNALLLGDSALYLCASSIGQGYGYTFGSGTRLTVV.

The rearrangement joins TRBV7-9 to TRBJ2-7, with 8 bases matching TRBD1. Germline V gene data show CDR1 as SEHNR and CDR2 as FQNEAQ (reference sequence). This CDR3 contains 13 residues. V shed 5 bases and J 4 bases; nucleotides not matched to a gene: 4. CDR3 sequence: CASSPDRAYEQYF. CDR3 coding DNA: TGTGCCAGCAGCCCGGACAGGGCTTACGAGCAGTACTTC.

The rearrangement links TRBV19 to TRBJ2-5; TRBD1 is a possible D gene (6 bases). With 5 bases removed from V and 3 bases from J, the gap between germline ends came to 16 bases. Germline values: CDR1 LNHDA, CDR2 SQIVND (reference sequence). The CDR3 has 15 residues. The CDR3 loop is CASSETGTLKETQYF. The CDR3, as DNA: TGTGCCAGTAGTGAAACCGGGACACTCAAAGAGACCCAGTACTTC.

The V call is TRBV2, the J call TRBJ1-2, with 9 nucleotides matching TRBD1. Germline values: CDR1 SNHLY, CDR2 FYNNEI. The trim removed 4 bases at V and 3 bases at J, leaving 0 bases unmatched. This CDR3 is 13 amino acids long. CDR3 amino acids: CASSGQGDYGYTF. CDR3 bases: TGTGCCAGCAGTGGACAGGGGGACTATGGCTACACCTTC.

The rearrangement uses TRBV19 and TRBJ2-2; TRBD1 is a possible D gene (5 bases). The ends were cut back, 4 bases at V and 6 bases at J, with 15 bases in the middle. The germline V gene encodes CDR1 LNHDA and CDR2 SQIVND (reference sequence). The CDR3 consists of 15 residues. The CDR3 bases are TGTGCCAGTAGTAATCAGGGCCCGGCTGCCGGGGAGCTGTTTTTT. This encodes CASSNQGPAAGELFF.

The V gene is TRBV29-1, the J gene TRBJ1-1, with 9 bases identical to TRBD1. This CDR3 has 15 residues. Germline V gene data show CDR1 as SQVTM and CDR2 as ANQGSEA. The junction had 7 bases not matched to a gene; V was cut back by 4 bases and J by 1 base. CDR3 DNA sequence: TGCAGCGTTGTAAAGGGACAGGGTAAGAACACTGAAGCTTTCTTT. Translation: CSVVKGQGKNTEAFF.

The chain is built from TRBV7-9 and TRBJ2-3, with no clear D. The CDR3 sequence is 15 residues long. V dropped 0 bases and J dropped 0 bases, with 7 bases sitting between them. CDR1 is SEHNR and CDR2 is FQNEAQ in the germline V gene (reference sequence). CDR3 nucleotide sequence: TGTGCCAGCAGCTTAGCTCGCGTAAGCACAGATACGCAGTATTTT. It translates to CASSLARVSTDTQYF.

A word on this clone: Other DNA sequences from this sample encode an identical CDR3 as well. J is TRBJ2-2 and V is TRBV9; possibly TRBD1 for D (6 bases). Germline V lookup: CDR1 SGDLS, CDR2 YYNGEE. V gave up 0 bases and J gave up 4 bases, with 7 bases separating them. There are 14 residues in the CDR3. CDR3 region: CASSVGGGTGELFF. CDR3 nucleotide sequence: TGTGCCAGCAGCGTAGGAGGGGGCACCGGGGAGCTGTTTTTT.

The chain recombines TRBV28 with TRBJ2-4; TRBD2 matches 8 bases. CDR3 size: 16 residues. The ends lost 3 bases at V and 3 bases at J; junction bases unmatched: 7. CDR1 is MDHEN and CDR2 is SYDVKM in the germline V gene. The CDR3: CASSFSGRAGKNIQYF. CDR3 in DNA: TGTGCCAGCAGTTTCTCCGGGAGGGCGGGCAAAAACATTCAGTACTTC.

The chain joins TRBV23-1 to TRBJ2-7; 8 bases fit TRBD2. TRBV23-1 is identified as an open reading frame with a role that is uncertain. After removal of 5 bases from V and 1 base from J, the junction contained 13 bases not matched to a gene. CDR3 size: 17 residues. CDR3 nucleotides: TGCGCCAGCAGTTCCCATAGGGGGGCTAGCGGGTCCTACGAGCAGTACTTC. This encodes CASSSHRGASGSYEQYF.

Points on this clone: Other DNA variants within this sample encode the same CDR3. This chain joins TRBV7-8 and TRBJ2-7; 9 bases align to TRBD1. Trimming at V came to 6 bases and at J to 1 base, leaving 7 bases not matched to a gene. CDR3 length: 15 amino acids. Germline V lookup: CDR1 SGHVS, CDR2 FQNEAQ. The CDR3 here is CASSVGTGLSYEQYF. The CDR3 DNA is TGTGCCAGCAGTGTAGGGACAGGGCTTTCCTACGAGCAGTACTTC. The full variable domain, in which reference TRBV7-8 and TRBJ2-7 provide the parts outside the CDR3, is GAGVSQSPRYKVAKRGQDVALRCDPISGHVSLFWYQQALGQGPEFLTYFQNEAQLDKSGLPSDRFFAERPEGSVSTLKIQRTQQEDSAVYLCASSVGTGLSYEQYFGPGTRLTVT.

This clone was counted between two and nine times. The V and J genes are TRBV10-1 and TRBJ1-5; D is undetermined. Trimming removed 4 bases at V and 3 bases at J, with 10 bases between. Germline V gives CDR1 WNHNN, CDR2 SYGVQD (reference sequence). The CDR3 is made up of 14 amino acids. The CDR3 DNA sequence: TGCGCCAGCAGTGCGGGGAATAACAATCAGCCCCAGCATTTT. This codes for CASSAGNNNQPQHF.

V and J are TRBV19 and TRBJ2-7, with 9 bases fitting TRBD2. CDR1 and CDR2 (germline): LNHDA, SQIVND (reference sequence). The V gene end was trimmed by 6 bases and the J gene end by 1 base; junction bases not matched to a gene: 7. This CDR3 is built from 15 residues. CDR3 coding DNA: TGTGCCAGTAGCGCGGGGGGGAGGGGTTCCTACGAGCAGTACTTC. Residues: CASSAGGRGSYEQYF.

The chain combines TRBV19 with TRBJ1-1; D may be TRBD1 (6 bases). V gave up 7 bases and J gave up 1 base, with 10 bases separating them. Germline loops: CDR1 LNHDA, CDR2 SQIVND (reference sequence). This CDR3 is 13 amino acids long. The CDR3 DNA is TGTGCCAGTATACAGGACAGGAACACTGAAGCTTTCTTT. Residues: CASIQDRNTEAFF. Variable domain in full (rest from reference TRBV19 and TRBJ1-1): DGGITQSPKYLFRKEGQNVTLSCEQNLNHDAMYWYRQDPGQGLRLIYYSQIVNDFQKGDIAEGYSVSREKKESFPLTVTSAQKNPTAFYLCASIQDRNTEAFFGQGTRLTVV.

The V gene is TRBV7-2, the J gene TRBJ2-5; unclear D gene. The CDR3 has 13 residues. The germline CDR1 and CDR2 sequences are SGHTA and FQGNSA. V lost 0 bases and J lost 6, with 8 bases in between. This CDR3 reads CASSLAHSKTQYF. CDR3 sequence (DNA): TGTGCCAGCAGCTTAGCTCACTCTAAGACCCAGTACTTC.